This T cell receptor beta chain was observed in a study of OX40 agonist ivuxolimab in advanced cancers. As for the study in general: Cancers in dose escalation were hepatocellular, melanoma, renal cell and head and neck. Study-level points and caveats: Expanded peripheral T-cell antigen specificity went undetermined.

TCRdb's table, derived via immunoSEQ multiplex PCR, lists solely in-frame clones and lacks some. The repertoire holds about 76,000 clones, with around nine tenths as singletons. With regard to this clone: The antigen is unknown.

This CDR3 region has 15 residues. From germline, CDR1 is MDHEN and CDR2 SYDVKM. The V and J ends lost 2 bases and 11 bases respectively, with 21 bases between them. The TCR originated in an adult with an advanced solid tumor such as melanoma, head and neck, liver or kidney cancer. The genes are TRBV28 and TRBJ1-2, with D perhaps TRBD1 (5 bases). The sample here was CD4+ or CD8+ T cells sorted from blood, taken in a trial of the OX40 agonist ivuxolimab. In DNA, the CDR3 is TGTGCCAGCAGTTTAGCGGGGCAGCAACTACGAGGGTACACCTTC. This encodes CASSLAGQQLRGYTF.